The 20 T cell receptor beta chains listed next were all sequenced from one sample in a study of blood T cells in healthy people across ages. Through a sample-barcoded 5' primer and a J-beta primer mix, a second PCR was run for roughly 7 to 12 cycles. TCRdb re-called the 5' RACE reads through MiXCR, storing one row per CDR3 protein. The table has approximately 1.5 million distinct CDR3 sequences, 30% to 40% seen once. The specimen sequenced was blood. These receptors were taken from a woman in her 30s in good health.

This chain links TRBV2 with TRBJ1-2; TRBD1 agrees at 7 bases. V shed 5 bases and J 4 bases; nucleotides not matched to a gene: 7. Looked up from germline, CDR1 is SNHLY and CDR2 is FYNNEI. This CDR3 has 14 residues. DNA for the CDR3: TGTGCCAGCAGTTCGACAGGGCCTTTCTATGGCTACACCTTC. Translated, it gives CASSSTGPFYGYTF.

V and J are TRBV14 and TRBJ1-1; D uncertain. This CDR3 contains 11 residues. Germline V gives CDR1 SGHDN, CDR2 FVKESK. Trimming shortened V by 2 bases and J by 11 bases, and 9 bases separated the two germline ends. The CDR3 bases are TGTGCCAGCAGCCAATGGTTGTTGGCTTTCTTT. This codes for CASSQWLLAFF.

The chain is built from TRBV9 and TRBJ2-5; possibly TRBD2 for D (6 bases). V lost 4 bases to trimming and J lost 0 bases, with 13 bases between them. Germline V lookup: CDR1 SGDLS, CDR2 YYNGEE. This CDR3 spans 15 amino acids. The DNA for the CDR3 is TGTGCCAGCAGCATAACGAGCGGGCACCAAGAGACCCAGTACTTC. Protein sequence: CASSITSGHQETQYF.

This clonotype has a handful of counts. This chain connects TRBV18 to TRBJ1-2, with 9 nucleotides matching TRBD1. The V gene end was trimmed by 3 bases and the J gene end by 4 bases; junction bases not matched to a gene: 3. CDR3 length: 14 residues. CDR1 KGHSH and CDR2 LQKENI come from the germline V gene. CDR3 amino acids: CASSPKGQGYGYTF. The CDR3, as DNA: TGTGCCAGCTCACCGAAGGGACAGGGCTATGGCTACACCTTC.

The rearrangement uses TRBV7-2 and TRBJ2-5, with D perhaps given as TRBD1 or TRBD2 (5 bases each). The CDR3 has 13 residues. Germline values: CDR1 SGHTA, CDR2 FQGNSA. Trimming cost V 9 bases and J 3 bases, with 14 bases left between them. The CDR3 protein is CASEVGGKETQYF. CDR3 in DNA: TGTGCCAGTGAAGTTGGGGGAAAAGAGACCCAGTACTTC. Full variable domain (remainder filled in from reference TRBV7-2 and TRBJ2-5): GAGVSQSPSNKVTEKGKDVELRCDPISGHTALYWYRQSLGQGLEFLIYFQGNSAPDKSGLPSDRFSAERTGGSVSTLTIQRTQQEDSAVYLCASEVGGKETQYFGPGTRLLVL.

This clonotype was seen a few times. V and J are TRBV24-1 and TRBJ2-1, with D maybe TRBD2 (7 bases). CDR3 size: 13 residues. CDR1 and CDR2 (germline): KGHDR, SFDVKD. Trimming pared 12 bases from V and 5 bases from J, leaving 16 bases between. CDR3 residues: CASRGGPNNEQFF. CDR3 bases: TGTGCCTCAAGGGGGGGGCCGAACAATGAGCAGTTCTTC.

This clonotype was seen ten or more times. The V call is TRBV15, the J call TRBJ2-7; 7 bases align to TRBD1. Trimming cost V 2 bases and J 6 bases; bases outside gene matches: 7. The CDR3 is 14 residues long. Germline V gene data show CDR1 as LNHNV and CDR2 as YYDKDF (reference sequence). CDR3 sequence: CATSRFRTGGEQYF. DNA of the CDR3: TGTGCCACCAGCAGATTCCGGACAGGAGGCGAGCAGTACTTC.

This clonotype turned up a few times. This chain joins TRBV14 and TRBJ2-1; TRBD1 aligns across 7 bases. The CDR3 totals 16 residues. Looked up from germline, CDR1 is SGHDN and CDR2 is FVKESK. Trimming took 0 bases from V and 6 from J; bases not matched to a gene: 8. The CDR3 bases are TGTGCCAGCAGCCAAGACAGGGGGTTCACCTTCAATGAGCAGTTCTTC. Its protein product is CASSQDRGFTFNEQFF.

V is TRBV7-6 and J is TRBJ2-2, with unresolved D. Per germline, CDR1 SGHVS and CDR2 FNYEAQ. V lost 2 bases, J lost 7 bases, and 5 bases lay in between. This CDR3 contains 12 residues. The CDR3 DNA follows: TGTGCCAGCAGCTTATCTTTCGGGGAGCTGTTTTTT. Protein sequence: CASSLSFGELFF.

This clonotype was seen many times. V is TRBV6-5 and J is TRBJ2-7; no definite D call. The tail of the sequence fits TRBJ2-5 better, so the J call may be wrong. Germline lookup yields CDR1 MNHEY and CDR2 SVGAGI. The CDR3 length is 11 residues. CDR3 sequence (DNA): TGTGCCAGCAACTCACGGGAGACCCAGTACTTC. It is translated as CASNSRETQYF.

In this sample, this clonotype turned up once. V gene TRBV20-1 combines with J gene TRBJ1-2, with D possibly matching TRBD1 (5 bases). Germline CDR1 DFQATT, CDR2 SNEGSKA (reference sequence). Deletions cut 0 bases from V and 10 bases from J, with 15 bases between. CDR3 length: 13 amino acids. CDR3 bases: TGCAGTGCTAGAGATACTCGGACACTTGACTACACCTTC. Protein: CSARDTRTLDYTF.

Details on this clonotype: With a much larger clone just one base away, this may be a read error. The chain links TRBV10-3 to TRBJ2-7, with 8 bases identical to TRBD1. This CDR3 contains 13 residues. Trimming removed 6 bases from V and 5 bases from J; junction bases left unmatched: 6. CDR1 is ENHRY and CDR2 is SYGVKD in the germline V gene. DNA of the CDR3: TGTGCCATCAGGGCCGGACAGGGTAACGAGCAGTACTTC. This gives the protein CAIRAGQGNEQYF.

The V gene is TRBV6-1, the J gene TRBJ2-3; D might be TRBD1 or TRBD2, each matching 5 bases. The V end lost 1 base, the J end lost 0 bases, and 8 bases lay between the germline ends. This CDR3 spans 15 amino acids. Per germline, CDR1 MNHNS and CDR2 SASEGT. The CDR3 sequence: CASSEVRDSTDTQYF. In DNA form, the CDR3 reads TGTGCCAGCAGTGAAGTACGGGACAGCACAGATACGCAGTATTTT.

The chain recombines TRBV25-1 with TRBJ2-1; TRBD1 matches 7 bases. CDR3 length equals 13 residues. J was trimmed by 4 bases and V by 8 bases; bases with no gene match: 5. CDR1 is MGHDK and CDR2 is SYGVNS in the germline V gene. The CDR3 DNA reads TGTGCCAGCGGATCACAGGGGTACAATGAGCAGTTCTTC. It specifies CASGSQGYNEQFF.

The chain uses TRBV28 and TRBJ2-1; TRBD2 matches 10 bases. The CDR3 is made up of 16 amino acids. Germline CDR1 MDHEN, CDR2 SYDVKM. V lost 6 bases, J lost 2 bases, and 7 bases stayed unmatched. This CDR3 reads CASRASLAGAYNEQFF. The CDR3 DNA follows: TGTGCCAGCAGGGCTTCCCTAGCGGGAGCCTACAATGAGCAGTTCTTC. The full variable domain, completed using reference TRBV28 and TRBJ2-1, is DVKVTQSSRYLVKRTGEKVFLECVQDMDHENMFWYRQDPGLGLRLIYFSYDVKMKEKGDIPEGYSVSREKKERFSLILESASTNQTSMYLCASRASLAGAYNEQFFGPGTRLTVL.

This chain links TRBV6-1 with TRBJ2-3; 9 positions agree with TRBD2. Germline CDR1 reads MNHNS; CDR2 reads SASEGT. Germline trimming cut 6 bases from V and 2 bases from J; bases unmatched to any gene: 6. CDR3 length: 15 residues. As DNA, the CDR3 is TGTGCCAGCAGCGGGACTAGCTCCCTCACAGATACGCAGTATTTT. Translation: CASSGTSSLTDTQYF.

The rearrangement links TRBV4-1 to TRBJ2-1, with D unclear. There are 12 residues in the CDR3. Trimming cost V 0 bases and J 10 bases, with 7 bases left between them. Per germline, CDR1 MGHRA and CDR2 YSYEKL. The DNA of the CDR3 is TGCGCCAGCAGCCAAGATCTAGTAGAGCAGTTCTTC. This gives the protein CASSQDLVEQFF.

This clonotype showed up just a few times. This sequence joins TRBV24-1 and TRBJ2-5; possibly TRBD1 for D (5 bases). The germline V gene has CDR1 KGHDR and CDR2 SFDVKD. The CDR3 runs 15 residues. Trimming shortened V by 4 bases and J by 2 bases, and 13 bases separated the two germline ends. The CDR3 reads CATSDATGPQETQYF. The DNA for the CDR3 is TGTGCCACCAGTGACGCTACAGGACCTCAAGAGACCCAGTACTTC.

This clonotype was counted ten times or more. The V gene is TRBV20-1, the J gene TRBJ2-3; 9 bases are shared with TRBD2. The J segment lost 1 base and the V segment lost 0 bases, leaving 11 bases of the junction unmatched. Germline V gene sequence: CDR1 DFQATT, CDR2 SNEGSKA (reference sequence). This CDR3 contains 18 residues. The CDR3 protein is CSARDLSGGMIRTDTQYF. The CDR3 DNA sequence: TGCAGTGCTAGAGATCTGAGCGGGGGGATGATACGCACAGATACGCAGTATTTT.

The chain has TRBV28 and TRBJ2-3, with 9 bases fitting TRBD2. CDR3 size: 16 residues. Germline values: CDR1 MDHEN, CDR2 SYDVKM. The V and J ends lost 3 bases and 5 bases, in that order; junction bases with no gene match: 9. This chain's CDR3 is CASSLQAGGPRDTQYF. CDR3 nucleotide sequence: TGTGCCAGCAGTTTGCAAGCGGGAGGCCCCCGAGATACGCAGTATTTT.